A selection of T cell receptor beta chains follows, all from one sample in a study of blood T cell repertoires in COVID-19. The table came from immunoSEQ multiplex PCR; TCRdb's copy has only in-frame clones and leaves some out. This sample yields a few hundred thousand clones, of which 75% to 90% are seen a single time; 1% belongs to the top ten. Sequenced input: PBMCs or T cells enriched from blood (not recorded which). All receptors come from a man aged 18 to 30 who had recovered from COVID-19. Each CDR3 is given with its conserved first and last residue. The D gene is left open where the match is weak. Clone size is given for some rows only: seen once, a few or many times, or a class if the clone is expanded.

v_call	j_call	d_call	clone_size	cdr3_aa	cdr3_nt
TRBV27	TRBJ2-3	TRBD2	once	CASSPRSSGRGDTQYF	TGTGCCAGCAGTCCAAGGTCTAGCGGGAGAGGGGATACGCAGTATTTT
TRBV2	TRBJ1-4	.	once	CASSEGGENEKLFF	TGTGCCAGCAGTGAAGGGGGGGAGAATGAAAAACTGTTTTTT
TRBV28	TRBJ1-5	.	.	CASSFEGYQPQHF	TGTGCCAGCAGTTTTGAGGGTTATCAGCCCCAGCATTTT
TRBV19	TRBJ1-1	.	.	CASSFHTGNTEAFF	TGTGCCAGTAGTTTCCATACAGGGAACACTGAAGCTTTCTTT
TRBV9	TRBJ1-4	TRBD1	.	CATKKTGSNEKLFF	TGTGCCACCAAAAAGACAGGGAGTAATGAAAAACTGTTTTTT
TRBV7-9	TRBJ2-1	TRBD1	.	CASRLSGTGTNEQFF	TGTGCCAGCAGGCTCTCCGGGACAGGGACGAATGAGCAGTTCTTC
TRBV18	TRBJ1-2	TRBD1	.	CASSPADRAYGYTF	TGTGCCAGCTCACCAGCTGACAGGGCCTATGGCTACACCTTC
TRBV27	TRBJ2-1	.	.	CASSFLGRYNEQFF	TGTGCCAGCAGTTTCCTAGGCCGATACAATGAGCAGTTCTTC
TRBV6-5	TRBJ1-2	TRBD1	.	CASSSFDRDGYGYTF	TGTGCCAGCAGTTCCTTTGACAGGGACGGCTATGGCTACACCTTC
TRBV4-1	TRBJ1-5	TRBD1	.	CASSQGTGGSNQPQHF	TGCGCCAGCAGCCAAGGGACAGGGGGTAGCAATCAGCCCCAGCATTTT
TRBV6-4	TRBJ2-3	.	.	CASSGGVTDTQYF	TGTGCCAGCAGCGGCGGGGTCACAGATACGCAGTATTTT
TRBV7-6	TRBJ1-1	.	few	CASSLAKNRENTEAFF	TGTGCCAGCAGCTTAGCGAAGAACAGGGAGAACACTGAAGCTTTCTTT
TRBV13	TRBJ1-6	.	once	CASSLEGGANSYNSPLHF	TGTGCCAGCAGCTTAGAGGGGGGGGCGAATTCCTATAATTCACCCCTCCACTTT
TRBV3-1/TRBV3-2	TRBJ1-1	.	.	CASSQGGVLNTEAFF	TGTGCCAGCAGCCAAGGGGGGGTGTTGAACACTGAAGCTTTCTTT
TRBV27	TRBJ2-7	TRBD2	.	CASSPRGLPYEQYF	TGTGCCAGCAGTCCGCGGGGACTACCCTACGAGCAGTACTTC
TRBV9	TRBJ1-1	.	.	CASSDIWGPDTEAFF	TGTGCCAGCAGCGACATTTGGGGGCCAGACACTGAAGCTTTCTTT
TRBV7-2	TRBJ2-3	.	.	CASSLVSGGTDTQYF	TGTGCCAGCAGCTTAGTCTCTGGGGGGACAGATACGCAGTATTTT
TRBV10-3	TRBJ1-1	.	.	CAISDRNTEAFF	TGTGCCATCAGCGACAGGAACACTGAAGCTTTCTTT
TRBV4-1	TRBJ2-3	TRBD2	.	CASSHSSAGGSTDTQYF	TGCGCCAGCAGCCATTCATCCGCGGGGGGGTCCACAGATACGCAGTATTTT
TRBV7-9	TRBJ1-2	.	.	CASSLAGPGNYGYTF	TGTGCCAGCAGCTTAGCGGGCCCAGGGAACTATGGCTACACCTTC
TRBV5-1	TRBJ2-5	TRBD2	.	CASSLEGGRAFGTQYF	TGCGCCAGCAGCTTGGAGGGCGGGAGGGCCTTTGGGACCCAGTACTTC
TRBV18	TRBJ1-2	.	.	CASSPQAGALYGYTF	TGTGCCAGCTCACCACAGGCGGGAGCGCTGTATGGCTACACCTTC
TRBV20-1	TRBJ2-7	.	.	CSASPGDGSYEQYF	TGCAGTGCTAGTCCAGGGGACGGTTCCTACGAGCAGTACTTC
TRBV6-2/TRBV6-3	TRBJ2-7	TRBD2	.	CASSLTSGGSYEQYF	TGTGCCAGCAGCCTCACTAGCGGGGGCTCCTACGAGCAGTACTTC
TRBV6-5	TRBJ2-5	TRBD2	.	CASSTGVGAGVAQYF	TGTGCCAGCAGTACCGGAGTAGGGGCGGGAGTGGCCCAGTACTTC